Sample share makes the clone carrying this T cell receptor gamma chain large (0.1 to 1%). Its cognate antigen is unknown. This CDR3 has 14 residues. V gave up 0 bases and J gave up 2 bases; unmatched junction bases: 4. Germline loops: CDR1 EGSNGY, CDR2 YDSYNSKV. TCRdb re-identified clones in the multiplex PCR reads via CATT. In the table there are around 1,100 gamma-chain clones, 15% to 25% of which are singletons. The data were obtained in a study of gamma delta lymphoproliferative disorders and STAT genes. As for the study in general: Each gamma-chain library started from at least 50 ng of genomic DNA, using the LymphoTrack Dx TCRG Assay. For the delta chain, EuroClonality-NGS standard procedure was applied.

Regarding the study as a whole: Low-frequency NGS calls may be less specific, so public or private leukemic clones need confirmation. Patient gamma repertoires clustered apart from healthy controls; delta did not.

Genomic DNA from isolated PBMCs served as the sequencing template. The chain uses TRGV2 and TRGJ1 or TRGJ2. TCRdb is silent on the J gene; assignment here came from matching the DNA to germline. The TCR was taken from a human donor in good health. Specimen: blood. The DNA for the CDR3 is TGTGCCACCTGGGACGGGCCGGATTATTATAAGAAACTCTTT. Translation: CATWDGPDYYKKLF.